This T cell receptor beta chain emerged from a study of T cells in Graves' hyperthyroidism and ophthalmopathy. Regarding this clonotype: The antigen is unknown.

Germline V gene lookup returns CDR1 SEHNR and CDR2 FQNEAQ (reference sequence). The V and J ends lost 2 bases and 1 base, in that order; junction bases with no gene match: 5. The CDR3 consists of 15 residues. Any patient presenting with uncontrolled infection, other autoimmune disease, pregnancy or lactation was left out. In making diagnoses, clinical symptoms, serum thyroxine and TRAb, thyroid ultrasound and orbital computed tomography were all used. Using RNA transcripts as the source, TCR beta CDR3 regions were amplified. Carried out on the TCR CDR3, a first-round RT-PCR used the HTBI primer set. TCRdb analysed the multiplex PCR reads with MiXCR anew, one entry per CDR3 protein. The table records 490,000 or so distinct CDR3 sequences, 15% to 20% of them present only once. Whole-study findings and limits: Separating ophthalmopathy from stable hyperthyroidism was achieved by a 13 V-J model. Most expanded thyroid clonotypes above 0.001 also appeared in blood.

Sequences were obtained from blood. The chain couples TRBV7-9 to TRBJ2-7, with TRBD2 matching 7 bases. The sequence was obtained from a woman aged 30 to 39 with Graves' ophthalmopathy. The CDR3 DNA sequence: TGTGCCAGCAGCTTACTCGGGGGGTGGTCCTACGAGCAGTACTTC. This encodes CASSLLGGWSYEQYF.